The 4 T cell receptor beta chains below all came from one sample that was sequenced in a study of human T cells and chemical hapten exposure. Indicated time point: patch test 1, 2 weeks after DPC sensitization. Indicated treatment: therapeutic diphenylcyclopropenone sensitization with weekly scalp DPC. One entry per CDR3 protein results from TCRdb running MiXCR on the RACE reads. The sample includes fewer than 400,000 distinct CDR3 sequences, around 6.9% seen only once; the top ten take about 8%. This sample comprised whole blood, obtained in connection with sensitization to the hapten diphenylcyclopropenone (DPC). These receptors came from a young woman with alopecia areata. Some clones in this sample may be carry-over from other donors' samples.

V gene TRBV9 combines with J gene TRBJ1-1; D not resolved. This CDR3 spans 13 amino acids. Germline lookup yields CDR1 SGDLS and CDR2 YYNGEE. Trimming took 1 base from V and 4 from J, leaving 8 bases between them. CDR3 loop: CASSVTPSTEAFF. The CDR3 nucleotides are TGTGCCAGCAGCGTAACCCCCAGCACTGAAGCTTTCTTT.

This clonotype was detected ten times or more. CDR3 in amino acids: CASSLALASDEQYF. The CDR3 DNA reads TGCGCCAGCAGCTTGGCCCTAGCGAGCGACGAGCAGTACTTC. The chain carries TRBV5-1 and TRBJ2-7; D is possibly TRBD2 (6 bases). V was trimmed by 0 bases and J by 5 bases, leaving 12 bases between them. This CDR3 contains 14 residues. Germline CDR1 reads SGHRS; CDR2 reads YFSETQ.

This clonotype was counted many times. The J gene is TRBJ2-5, the V gene TRBV5-1, with TRBD1 identical over 11 bases. CDR1 and CDR2 from the germline V gene are SGHRS and YFSETQ. The trim removed 3 bases at V and 2 bases at J, leaving 6 bases unmatched. The CDR3 extends over 16 amino acids. The DNA of the CDR3 is TGCGCCAGCAGCTCCGGGACAGGGGGAAGGCAAGAGACCCAGTACTTC. Protein product: CASSSGTGGRQETQYF.

This clonotype turned up a few times. The chain recombines TRBV6-2 or TRBV6-3 with TRBJ1-1; D ambiguous. This CDR3 has 14 residues. Germline V gene lookup returns CDR1 MNHEY and CDR2 SVGEGT. V shed 0 bases and J shed 6 bases, with 11 bases lying between them. The CDR3 sequence: CASSYSRKEPEAFF. In nucleotides, the CDR3 is TGTGCCAGCAGTTACTCCAGGAAGGAGCCTGAAGCTTTCTTT.